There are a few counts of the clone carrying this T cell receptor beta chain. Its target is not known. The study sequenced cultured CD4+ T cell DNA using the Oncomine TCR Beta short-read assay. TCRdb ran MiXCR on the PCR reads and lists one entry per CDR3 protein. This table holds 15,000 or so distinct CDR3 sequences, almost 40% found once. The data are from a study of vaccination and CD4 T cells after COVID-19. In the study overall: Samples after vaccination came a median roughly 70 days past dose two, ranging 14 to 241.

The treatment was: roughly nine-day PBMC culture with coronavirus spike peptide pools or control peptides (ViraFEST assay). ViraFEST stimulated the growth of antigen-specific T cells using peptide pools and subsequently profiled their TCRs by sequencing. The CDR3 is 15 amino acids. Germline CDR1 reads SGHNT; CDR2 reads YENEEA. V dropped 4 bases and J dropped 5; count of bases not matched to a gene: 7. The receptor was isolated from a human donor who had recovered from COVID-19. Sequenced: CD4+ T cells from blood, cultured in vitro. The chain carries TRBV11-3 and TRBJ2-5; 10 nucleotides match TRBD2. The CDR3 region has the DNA TGTGCCAGCAGCTCGACTAGCGGGCAGGGGGAGACCCAGTACTTC. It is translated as CASSSTSGQGETQYF. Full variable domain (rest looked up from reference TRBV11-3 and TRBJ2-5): EAGVVQSPRYKIIEKKQPVAFWCNPISGHNTLYWYLQNLGQGPELLIRYENEEAVDDSQLPKDRFSAERLKGVDSTLKIQPAELGDSAVYLCASSSTSGQGETQYFGPGTRLLVL.